The 5 T cell receptor beta chains below all came from one sample that was sequenced in a study of T cell clonality in common variable immunodeficiency. The repertoire was sequenced with immunoSEQ multiplex PCR; TCRdb's copy has only in-frame clones and lacks some. The sample includes 40,000 or so clones, none of them occurring once. The sequenced sample consisted of peripheral blood mononuclear cells. These receptors all stem from a person between 18 and 70 years old in good health.

This clone was observed at least ten times. The sequenced fragment ends 3 residues before the CDR3 boundary, so the rest is inferred from the germline J gene. The chain recombines TRBV10-1 with TRBJ2-1, with D uncertain. Germline V gene lookup returns CDR1 WNHNN and CDR2 SYGVQD (reference sequence). The ends were cut back, 4 bases at V and 9 bases at J, with 10 bases in the middle. CDR3 length: 12 amino acids. CDR3 DNA, as far as it was read: TGCGCCAGCAGTGCTGGGCTCGGTGAG. It specifies CASSAGLGE. The whole CDR3 reads CASSAGLGEQFF.

This clone was detected ten times or more. Read sequence stops 3 residues before the CDR3 end, and the germline J gene provides the missing end. V usage is TRBV23-1 and J usage is TRBJ2-7, with D hard to call. TRBV23-1 is placed among ORFs of uncertain function. V was clipped by 2 bases and J by 0 bases, with 17 bases between them. The CDR3 length is 17 residues. CDR3 bases read: TGCGCCAGCAGTCAAACCCGCCCGGGTCCCAGCTCCTACGAG. Its translation: CASSQTRPGPSSYE. From start to end, the CDR3 is CASSQTRPGPSSYEQYF.

Points on this clone: The missing CDR3 end, 3 residues past where the read stops, is filled in from the germline J gene. The rearrangement links TRBV7-9 to TRBJ2-3; 8 bases line up with TRBD1. Germline V gene sequence: CDR1 SEHNR, CDR2 FQNEAQ (reference sequence). Losses at the gene ends were 7 bases for V and 1 base for J; bases not matched to a gene: 4. The CDR3 totals 14 residues. The covered CDR3 bases are TGTGCCAGCACCTCGACAGGGGGCACAGATACG. Translated: CASTSTGGTDT. The whole CDR3 region reads CASTSTGGTDTQYF.

This clone was counted many times. The CDR3 end is not reached by the read, which stops 3 residues before it; the germline J gene fills it in. The V call is TRBV24-1, the J call TRBJ2-1, with a tentative D call TRBD1 (5 bases). Germline CDR1 and CDR2: KGHDR and SFDVKD. V was pared by 6 bases and J by 6 bases, with 14 bases between. CDR3 size: 14 residues. CDR3 residues: CATSPQGRVNEQFF. The covered CDR3 bases are TGTGCCACCAGTCCGCAGGGCAGGGTCAATGAG.

This clone was picked up many times. The read stops 3 residues short of the end of the CDR3; the missing end is completed from the germline J gene. The chain couples TRBV4-1 to TRBJ2-2; 9 nucleotides match TRBD1. The germline V gene has CDR1 MGHRA and CDR2 YSYEKL. The V and J ends lost 8 bases and 2 bases, in that order; junction bases with no gene match: 12. The CDR3 consists of 17 residues. The sequenced part of the CDR3 DNA is TGCGCCAGCGGACATAGACCGGGACAGGGCAACACCGGGGAG. It specifies CASGHRPGQGNTGE. In full, the CDR3 reads CASGHRPGQGNTGELFF.